This T cell receptor (beta chain) was found in a study of cytomegalovirus exposure and HLA in healthy donors. Study-wide findings and caveats: Sequencing artifact likely explains a cluster of highly shared sequence variants. Overall, about 160 TCR beta chains were annotated as cytomegalovirus-associated. Rarity marked most TCR sequences, yet some public TCRs occurred in many donors.

Unrecorded immune exposure was likely among donors, who were nominally healthy when sampled. CDR1 and CDR2 from the germline V gene are GTSNPN and SVGIG (reference sequence). V lost 0 bases and J 2 bases, leaving 13 bases between the germline ends. There are 15 residues in the CDR3. 13 Jbeta primers and 60 Vbeta primers were used for the PCR. TCRdb's copy holds only in-frame clones and misses some; the assay was immunoSEQ multiplex PCR. Found here are 180,000 or so clones, around 62% of them singletons; the top ten hold roughly 2.9%. About this clone: Antigen specificity is unknown.

Material for sequencing was PBMCs. This sequence originates from a man in his forties in good health and CMV-seronegative. The chain has TRBV30 and TRBJ1-1, with D perhaps TRBD1 (5 bases). DNA for the CDR3: TGTGCCTGGAGTGTAAGGCGGGGGGGTAACACTGAAGCTTTCTTT. It codes for CAWSVRRGGNTEAFF.